Following are 14 T cell receptor beta chains from one sample sequenced in a study of T cell responses to AZD1222 COVID-19 vaccine. TCRdb's table, derived via immunoSEQ multiplex PCR, lists solely in-frame clones and lacks some. There are some 110,000 clones in the sample; more than 80% occur only once, and approximately 3.3% lies in the top ten. The specimen comprised peripheral blood, sampled on day 0 of AZD1222 vaccination. These receptors all come from an adult in good health.

The chain uses TRBV5-4 and TRBJ1-3, with D hard to call. Germline V lookup: CDR1 SGHNT, CDR2 YYREEE (reference sequence). V lost 3 bases, J lost 0 bases, and 10 bases lay in between. The CDR3 loop spans 15 amino acids. CDR3 sequence: CASSSHKGSGNTIYF. DNA of the CDR3: TGTGCCAGCAGCTCTCATAAAGGCTCTGGAAACACCATATATTTT.

V is TRBV5-8 and J is TRBJ1-5; no definite D call. Germline CDR1 and CDR2: SGHTS and YDEGEE. The CDR3 loop spans 17 amino acids. The V end was cut by 4 bases, the J end by 5 bases, with 22 bases between. CDR3 loop: CASSPTQRILSHQPQHF. CDR3 DNA: TGTGCCAGCAGCCCGACCCAGCGGATATTAAGCCATCAGCCCCAGCATTTT.

V gene TRBV18 combines with J gene TRBJ1-3; D may be TRBD1 (5 bases). Trimming left V 2 bases short and J 3 bases short, with 8 bases between. The CDR3 is 14 amino acids. The germline gives CDR1 KGHSH, CDR2 LQKENI. The CDR3 is CASSPERGGNTIYF. The CDR3 nucleotides read TGTGCCAGCTCACCAGAAAGGGGTGGAAACACCATATATTTT.

The chain recombines TRBV6-5 with TRBJ1-2; no definite D call. V was cut by 4 bases and J by 3 bases, with 6 bases left in between. The CDR3 length is 12 residues. From germline, CDR1 is MNHEY and CDR2 SVGAGI. CDR3 in amino acids: CASSWVDYGYTF. As DNA, the CDR3 is TGTGCCAGCAGTTGGGTTGACTATGGCTACACCTTC.

The rearrangement links TRBV7-6 to TRBJ2-1; 11 bases are a match to TRBD2. This CDR3 comprises 17 residues. Per the germline V gene, CDR1 is SGHVS and CDR2 is FNYEAQ. J was trimmed by 0 bases and V by 4 bases; bases with no gene match: 5. In DNA form, the CDR3 reads TGTGCCAGCAGCTCCCCTAGCGGGGGGAGCTCCTACAATGAGCAGTTCTTC. Translating gives CASSSPSGGSSYNEQFF.

The chain uses TRBV5-1 and TRBJ1-1; TRBD1 might be the D (5 bases). This CDR3 region has 15 residues. The germline V gene encodes CDR1 SGHRS and CDR2 YFSETQ. Trimming left V 2 bases short and J 1 base short, with 12 bases between. CDR3 region: CASSFTGVENTEAFF. The CDR3 coding sequence is TGCGCCAGCAGCTTCACGGGGGTTGAGAACACTGAAGCTTTCTTT.

V usage is TRBV9 and J usage is TRBJ2-7; possibly TRBD1 for D (6 bases). V dropped 0 bases and J dropped 2 bases, with 12 bases sitting between them. The CDR3 length is 15 residues. Germline V lookup: CDR1 SGDLS, CDR2 YYNGEE. CDR3 nucleotide sequence: TGTGCCAGCAGCGTAGGAGGGGGATCTCCCTACGAGCAGTACTTC. It yields the protein CASSVGGGSPYEQYF. The variable domain in full, with the rest retrieved from reference TRBV9 and TRBJ2-7, is DSGVTQTPKHLITATGQRVTLRCSPRSGDLSVYWYQQSLDQGLQFLIQYYNGEERAKGNILERFSAQQFPDLHSELNLSSLELGDSALYFCASSVGGGSPYEQYFGPGTRLTVT.

This clone was seen once. The chain links TRBV30 to TRBJ1-1; D not certain. The CDR3 runs to 13 residues. Germline loops: CDR1 GTSNPN, CDR2 SVGIG (reference sequence). This chain's CDR3 is CAPGRAGNTEAFF. As DNA, the CDR3 is TGTGCTCCTGGTCGGGCCGGCAACACTGAAGCTTTCTTT.

This chain uses TRBV7-2 with TRBJ1-2; possible D gene TRBD1, 6 bases. Germline CDR1 is SGHTA and CDR2 is FQGNSA. This CDR3 is built from 13 residues. With 6 bases removed from V and 8 bases from J, the gap between germline ends came to 16 bases. CDR3 residues: CASRLLNREGYTF. The CDR3 coding sequence is TGTGCCAGCAGGTTACTAAACAGGGAGGGCTACACCTTC.

J is TRBJ1-2 and V is TRBV18; TRBD1 matches 7 bases. CDR3 length: 14 residues. Losses at the gene ends were 5 bases for V and 3 bases for J; bases not matched to a gene: 6. Germline V gene data show CDR1 as KGHSH and CDR2 as LQKENI. This CDR3 reads CASSTLQGDYGYTF. The CDR3 DNA sequence: TGTGCCAGCTCAACACTGCAGGGGGACTATGGCTACACCTTC.

Details on this clone: Within the sample, other DNA sequences also encode this same CDR3. The chain couples TRBV5-4 to TRBJ2-7, with D hard to call. The V and J ends lost 0 bases and 4 bases respectively, with 2 bases between them. The CDR3 loop spans 11 amino acids. Germline V gene data show CDR1 as SGHNT and CDR2 as YYREEE (reference sequence). The CDR3 nucleotides are TGTGCCAGCAGCTTGGGGTACGAGCAGTACTTC. This sequence encodes CASSLGYEQYF.

This clone occurred a few times. The rearrangement uses TRBV11-3 and TRBJ2-5, with D tentatively TRBD1 or TRBD2 (6 bases each). Looked up from germline, CDR1 is SGHNT and CDR2 is YENEEA. The CDR3 is 16 amino acids. Trimming shortened V by 1 base and J by 5 bases, and 17 bases separated the two germline ends. The CDR3 is CASSLGARGPLETQYF. The DNA of the CDR3 is TGTGCCAGCAGCTTAGGAGCTCGGGGGCCTTTGGAGACCCAGTACTTC. Complete variable domain (other parts from reference TRBV11-3 and TRBJ2-5): EAGVVQSPRYKIIEKKQPVAFWCNPISGHNTLYWYLQNLGQGPELLIRYENEEAVDDSQLPKDRFSAERLKGVDSTLKIQPAELGDSAVYLCASSLGARGPLETQYFGPGTRLLVL.

The gene calls are TRBV4-3 and TRBJ1-5; D remains ambiguous. V was trimmed by 0 bases and J by 5 bases, leaving 11 bases between them. This CDR3 is built from 15 residues. The germline V gene has CDR1 LGHNA and CDR2 YSLEER. The CDR3 sequence: CASSQDLRPYQPQHF. CDR3 nucleotide sequence: TGCGCCAGCAGCCAAGATCTAAGGCCATATCAGCCCCAGCATTTT.

The chain recombines TRBV29-1 with TRBJ2-7; D call uncertain. V lost 3 bases to trimming and J lost 0 bases, with 9 bases between them. This CDR3 contains 13 residues. The germline V gene encodes CDR1 SQVTM and CDR2 ANQGSEA. As DNA, the CDR3 is TGCAGCGTTGAGGACGGCGCCTCCTACGAGCAGTACTTC. Translation: CSVEDGASYEQYF.